The clone carrying this TCR beta chain appeared a single time. These data are taken from a study of blood T cell repertoires in COVID-19. TCRdb keeps only in-frame clones here, not all; method: immunoSEQ multiplex PCR. The sample lists about 360,000 clones, around 87% occurring once. Germline V gives CDR1 GTSNPN, CDR2 SVGIG (reference sequence). CDR3 length equals 14 residues. V was cut by 3 bases and J by 8 bases, with 19 bases left in between. The clonotype comes from a man aged 25-45 years who had recovered from COVID-19. V gene TRBV30 combines with J gene TRBJ1-2; D is perhaps TRBD1 (6 bases). Sequencing was done on a sample of PBMCs or T cells enriched from blood (not recorded which). CDR3 in amino acids: CAWRSGGVRWGYTF. In DNA, the CDR3 is TGTGCCTGGAGGTCGGGGGGCGTGAGATGGGGCTACACCTTC.